This T cell receptor (beta chain) was obtained from a study of blood T cell repertoires in COVID-19. Study in general: Acute-phase and convalescent COVID-19 samples originated in the United States, Italy and Spain. Sources were T cells, B-cell-depleted T cells, or PBMCs; the material itself was cDNA or gDNA.

Authors' methods: Nucleated cell number was recorded as an estimate derived from reference gene primer amplification. The repertoire was sequenced with immunoSEQ multiplex PCR; TCRdb's copy has only in-frame clones and lacks some. From that table come the V and J calls and clone size; the DNA was used to work out D and trimming. This table holds about 230,000 clones, roughly 80% found once. Trimming stripped 0 bases from V and 5 bases from J, with 13 bases between. The CDR3 extends over 15 amino acids. Germline-derived CDR1 and CDR2 are SGHTS and YDEGEE. Sequences were obtained from peripheral blood. This TCR derives from a woman aged 45-65 years with acute or convalescent COVID-19. The V call is TRBV5-8, the J call TRBJ2-3, with a possible D match to TRBD1 (6 bases). The chain's CDR3 is CASSLGTQGKDTQYF. For the CDR3, the DNA is TGTGCCAGCAGCTTGGGGACGCAGGGGAAAGATACGCAGTATTTT.